This TCR beta chain emerged from a study of brain T cells in children with intractable seizures (dated by TCRdb to the early 2020s). Broadly, across the study: As a first screen for immune gene transcripts, resected brain tissue from approximately 50 pediatric epilepsy surgery cases was run on a NanoString immunology panel. Of the approximately 12 selected surgery cases, pre-surgery blood was also sequenced for eight, so four had brain tissue only.

The trim is 10 bases for V and 4 bases for J, with a gap of 24 bases between the germline ends. Based on the germline V gene, the CDR1 and CDR2 sequences are WSHSY and SAAADI. The CDR3 runs 16 residues from the cysteine to the phenylalanine. Just CDR3 DNA is preserved here, 48 bases in frame from base 1. According to the study, the label for this sample's time point signals: resected brain tissue, or blood drawn just prior to surgery. The surgery cases showing the highest brain T cell transcript signatures were chosen for TCR beta chain sequencing of brain tissue and, when available, of blood. Before surgery, the patients had been given at least one anti-epileptic drug. TCR-sequenced patients were children with drug-resistant epilepsy due to tuberous sclerosis complex, focal cortical dysplasia, Rasmussen encephalitis or hemimegalencephaly. Blood samples were collected immediately before the epilepsy surgery. The Monarch genomic DNA purification kit was used to extract bulk genomic DNA from unsorted brain tissue and whole blood.

TCR beta chain sequences were generated from genomic DNA using the immunoSEQ assay. In the source study's methods: CDR3 sequences that did not begin with the conserved framework cysteine at position 104 were removed by hand. To get clonality, the normalized Shannon's Diversity Index was subtracted from one, giving values from 0 (maximal diversity) to 1 (oligoclonal). Chi-squared comparison-of-proportions tests were used to check whether the frequency of the same CDR3 differed between samples, for example brain versus blood. Public clonotypes were found by searching immuneACCESS, and the VDJdb browser was used to assess similarity to known antiviral clonotypes. Imported from immuneACCESS, the table was reduced by TCRdb to in-frame sequences with V and J called. These copies leave out some clones; in studies compared against another copy, an unresolved V gene accounts for under half, and the cause of the remainder is not known. That table furnishes V, J and clone size, whereas the DNA furnished D and trimming. Counted in this sample were about 80,000 clones; 90% to 95% of them appeared once. 20% to 25% of the sample goes to the ten largest clones.

Comment on this clone: No cognate antigen has been identified for it. No base quality information exists; no much larger clone differs at one position.

Study-level results and caveats: Viral specificity was inferred only from CDR3 sequence similarity, and patients' HCMV serostatus was unknown. Sequencing depth differed between pre- and post-surgery blood, so clones missing from the pre-surgery sample may reflect undersampling.

The TCR was taken from a girl between 2 and 10 years old with Rasmussen encephalitis and intractable seizures. Sequencing was performed on peripheral blood, taken at surgery. Recombination linked TRBV10-2 to TRBJ2-3, with the D segment possibly TRBD1 or TRBD2, each aligning over 5 bases. The CDR3 amino acid sequence is: CATETSARGASDTQYF. The sequence in DNA is TGCGCCACCGAAACTTCCGCGAGGGGAGCTTCAGATACGCAGTATTTT.